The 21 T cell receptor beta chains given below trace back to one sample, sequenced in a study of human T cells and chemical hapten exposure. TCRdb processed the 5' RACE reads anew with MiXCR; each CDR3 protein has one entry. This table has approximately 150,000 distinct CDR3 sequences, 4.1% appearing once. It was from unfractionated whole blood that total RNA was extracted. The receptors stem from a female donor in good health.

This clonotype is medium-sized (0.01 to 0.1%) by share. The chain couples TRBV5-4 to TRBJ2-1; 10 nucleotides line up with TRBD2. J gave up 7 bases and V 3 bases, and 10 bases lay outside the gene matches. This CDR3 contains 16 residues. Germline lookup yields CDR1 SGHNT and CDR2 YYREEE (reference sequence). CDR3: CASSSIAGGRANEQFF. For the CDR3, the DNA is TGTGCCAGCAGCTCGATAGCGGGGGGAAGGGCGAATGAGCAGTTCTTC.

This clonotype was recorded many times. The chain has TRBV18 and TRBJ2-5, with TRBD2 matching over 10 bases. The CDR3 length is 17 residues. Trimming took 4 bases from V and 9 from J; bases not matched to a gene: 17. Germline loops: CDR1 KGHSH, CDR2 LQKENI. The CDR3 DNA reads TGTGCCAGCTCACTGGACCGGACTAGCGGCTTTAGAGGTCCCCAGTACTTC. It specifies CASSLDRTSGFRGPQYF.

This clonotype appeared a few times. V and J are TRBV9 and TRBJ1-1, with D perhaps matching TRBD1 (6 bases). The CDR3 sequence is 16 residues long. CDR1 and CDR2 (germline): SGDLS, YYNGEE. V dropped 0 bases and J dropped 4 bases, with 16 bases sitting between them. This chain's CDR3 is CASSVDEEGGSTEAFF. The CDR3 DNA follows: TGTGCCAGCAGCGTAGATGAGGAGGGGGGTTCCACTGAAGCTTTCTTT.

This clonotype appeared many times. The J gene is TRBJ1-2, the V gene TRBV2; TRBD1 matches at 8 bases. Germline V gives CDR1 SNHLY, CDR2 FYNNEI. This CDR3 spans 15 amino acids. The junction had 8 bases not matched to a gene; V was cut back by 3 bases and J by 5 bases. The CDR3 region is CASSEPGTGLYGYTF. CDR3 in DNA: TGTGCCAGCAGTGAGCCTGGGACAGGTCTATATGGCTACACCTTC.

The CDR3 protein is CAAGQGNQETQYF. The CDR3 DNA sequence: TGTGCCGCGGGACAGGGGAACCAAGAGACCCAGTACTTC. The chain couples TRBV10-3 to TRBJ2-5; 10 bases are a match to TRBD1. CDR3 length: 13 amino acids. J was trimmed by 0 bases and V by 11 bases; bases with no gene match: 3. CDR1 and CDR2 from the germline V gene are ENHRY and SYGVKD.

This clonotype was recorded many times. The CDR3 spells CASSLDPPETQYF. The CDR3 bases are TGTGCCAGCAGCTTAGACCCCCCAGAGACCCAGTACTTC. The chain carries TRBV5-5 and TRBJ2-5; D call uncertain. The CDR3 sequence is 13 residues long. V shed 2 bases and J shed 4 bases, with 9 bases lying between them. Germline V gives CDR1 SGHKS, CDR2 YYEKEE (reference sequence).

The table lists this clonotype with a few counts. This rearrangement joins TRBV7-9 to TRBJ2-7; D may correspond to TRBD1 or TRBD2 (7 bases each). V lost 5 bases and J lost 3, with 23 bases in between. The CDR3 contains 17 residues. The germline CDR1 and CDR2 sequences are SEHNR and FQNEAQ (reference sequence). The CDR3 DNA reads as TGTGCCAGCAGCCTCCGCTTCGACAGGGAGGGTTTCTACGAGCAGTACTTC. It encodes CASSLRFDREGFYEQYF. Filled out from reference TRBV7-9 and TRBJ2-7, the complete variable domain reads DTGVSQNPRHKITKRGQNVTFRCDPISEHNRLYWYRQTLGQGPEFLTYFQNEAQLEKSRLLSDRFSAERPKGSFSTLEIQRTEQGDSAMYLCASSLRFDREGFYEQYFGPGTRLTVT.

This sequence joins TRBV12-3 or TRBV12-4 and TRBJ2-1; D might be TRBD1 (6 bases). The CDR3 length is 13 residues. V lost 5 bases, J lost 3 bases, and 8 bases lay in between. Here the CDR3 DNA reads TGTGCCAGCAGTCAGGACAGCTACAATGAGCAGTTCTTC. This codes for CASSQDSYNEQFF.

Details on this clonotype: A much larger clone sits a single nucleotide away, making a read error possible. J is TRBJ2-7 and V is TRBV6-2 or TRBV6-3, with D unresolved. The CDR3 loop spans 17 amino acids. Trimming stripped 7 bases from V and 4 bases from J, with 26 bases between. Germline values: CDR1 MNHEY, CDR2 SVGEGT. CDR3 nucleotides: TGTGCCAGCATCCCCGAAAGACGAGGCAACCGTCGTTACGAGCAGTACTTC. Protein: CASIPERRGNRRYEQYF.

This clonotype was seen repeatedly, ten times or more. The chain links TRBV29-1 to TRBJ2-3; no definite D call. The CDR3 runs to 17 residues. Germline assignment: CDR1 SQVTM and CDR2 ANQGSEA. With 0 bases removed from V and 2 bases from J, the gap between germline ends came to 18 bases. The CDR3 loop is CSVEDDTPTRFTDTQYF. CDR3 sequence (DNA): TGCAGCGTTGAAGACGATACTCCCACCCGATTCACAGATACGCAGTATTTT.

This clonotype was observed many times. This chain's CDR3 is CASSPQGMGNQPQHF. DNA of the CDR3: TGTGCCAGCAGCCCACAGGGGATGGGAAATCAGCCCCAGCATTTT. V usage is TRBV25-1 and J usage is TRBJ1-5; 7 positions agree with TRBD1. The V and J ends lost 6 bases and 4 bases, in that order; junction bases with no gene match: 9. Germline V gene sequence: CDR1 MGHDK, CDR2 SYGVNS. This CDR3 is 15 amino acids long.

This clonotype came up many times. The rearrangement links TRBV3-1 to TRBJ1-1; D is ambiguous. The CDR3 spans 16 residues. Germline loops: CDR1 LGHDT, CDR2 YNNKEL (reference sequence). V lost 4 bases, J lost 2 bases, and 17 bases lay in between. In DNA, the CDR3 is TGTGCCAGCAGCCCCATGCCAATGGAGGGCAACACTGAAGCTTTCTTT. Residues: CASSPMPMEGNTEAFF. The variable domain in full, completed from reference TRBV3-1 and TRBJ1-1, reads DTAVSQTPKYLVTQMGNDKSIKCEQNLGHDTMYWYKQDSKKFLKIMFSYNNKELIINETVPNRFSPKSPDKAHLNLHINSLELGDSAVYFCASSPMPMEGNTEAFFGQGTRLTVV.

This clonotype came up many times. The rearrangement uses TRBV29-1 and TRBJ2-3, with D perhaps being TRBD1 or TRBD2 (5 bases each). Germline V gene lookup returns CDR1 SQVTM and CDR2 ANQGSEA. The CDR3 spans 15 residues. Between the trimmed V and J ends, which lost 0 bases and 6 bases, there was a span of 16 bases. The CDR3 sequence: CSVEDPGRPGDTQYF. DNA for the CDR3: TGCAGCGTTGAAGATCCGGGGCGCCCCGGGGATACGCAGTATTTT.

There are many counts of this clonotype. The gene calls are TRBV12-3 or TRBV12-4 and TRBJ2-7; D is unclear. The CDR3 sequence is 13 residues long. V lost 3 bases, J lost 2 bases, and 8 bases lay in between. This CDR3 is CASSFGPAYEQYF. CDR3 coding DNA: TGTGCCAGCAGTTTCGGGCCTGCCTACGAGCAGTACTTC.

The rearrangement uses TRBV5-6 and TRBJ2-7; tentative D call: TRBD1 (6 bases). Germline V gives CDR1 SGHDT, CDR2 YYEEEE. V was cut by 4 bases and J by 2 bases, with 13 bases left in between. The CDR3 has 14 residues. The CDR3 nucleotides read TGTGCCAGCAGCCCCTTACAGGGAACCTACGAGCAGTACTTC. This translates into CASSPLQGTYEQYF.

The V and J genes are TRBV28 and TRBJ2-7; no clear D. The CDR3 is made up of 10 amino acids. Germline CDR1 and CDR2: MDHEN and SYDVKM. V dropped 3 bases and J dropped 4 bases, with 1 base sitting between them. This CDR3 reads CASSLYEQYF. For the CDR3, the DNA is TGTGCCAGCAGTTTGTACGAGCAGTACTTC. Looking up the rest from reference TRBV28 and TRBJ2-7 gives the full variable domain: DVKVTQSSRYLVKRTGEKVFLECVQDMDHENMFWYRQDPGLGLRLIYFSYDVKMKEKGDIPEGYSVSREKKERFSLILESASTNQTSMYLCASSLYEQYFGPGTRLTVT.

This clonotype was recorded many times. This CDR3 is CASSLAAKNNQPQHF. For the CDR3, the DNA is TGTGCCAGCAGCTTGGCAGCAAAAAACAATCAGCCCCAGCATTTT. The J gene is TRBJ1-5, the V gene TRBV5-8; D is unclear. The CDR3 is 15 amino acids. Trimming removed 0 bases at V and 3 bases at J, with 10 bases between. Germline CDR1 is SGHTS and CDR2 is YDEGEE. Looking up the rest from reference TRBV5-8 and TRBJ1-5 gives the full variable domain: EAGVTQSPTHLIKTRGQQATLRCSPISGHTSVYWYQQALGLGLQFLLWYDEGEERNRGNFPPRFSGRQFPNYSSELNVNALELEDSALYLCASSLAAKNNQPQHFGDGTRLSIL.

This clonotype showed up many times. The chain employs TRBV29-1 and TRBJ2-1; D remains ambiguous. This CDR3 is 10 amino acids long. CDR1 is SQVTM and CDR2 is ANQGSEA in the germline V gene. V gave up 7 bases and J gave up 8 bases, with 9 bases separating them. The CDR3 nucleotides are TGCAGCGGGCGAGTTGATGAGCAGTTCTTC. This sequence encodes CSGRVDEQFF.

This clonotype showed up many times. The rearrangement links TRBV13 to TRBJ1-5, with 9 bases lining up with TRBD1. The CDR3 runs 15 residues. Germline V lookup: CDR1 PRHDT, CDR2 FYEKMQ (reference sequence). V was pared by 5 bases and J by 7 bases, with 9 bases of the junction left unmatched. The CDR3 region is CASSRAQGASQPQHF. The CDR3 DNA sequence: TGTGCCAGCAGCCGTGCACAGGGGGCATCGCAGCCCCAGCATTTT.

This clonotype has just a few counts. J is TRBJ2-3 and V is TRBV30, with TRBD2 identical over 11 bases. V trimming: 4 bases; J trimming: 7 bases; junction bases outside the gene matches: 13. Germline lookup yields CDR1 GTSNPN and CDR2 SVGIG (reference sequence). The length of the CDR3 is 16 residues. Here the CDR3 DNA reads TGTGCCTGGAAGGGCCTTAGCGGGGGGGGATCGAATACGCAGTATTTT. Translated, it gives CAWKGLSGGGSNTQYF.

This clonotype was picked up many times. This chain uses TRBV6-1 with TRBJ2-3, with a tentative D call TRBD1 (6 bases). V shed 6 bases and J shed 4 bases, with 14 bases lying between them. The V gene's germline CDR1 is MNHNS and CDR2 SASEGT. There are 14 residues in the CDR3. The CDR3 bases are TGTGCCAGCAGGGGTCAGGGGATTCCAGATACGCAGTATTTT. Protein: CASRGQGIPDTQYF.